This T cell receptor beta chain appears in the sequencing data of a study of immune cell composition in non-small cell lung cancer. The normal lung sample lay at least 3 cm, and maximally far, from the tumour. Data came from immunoSEQ multiplex PCR; TCRdb stores just in-frame clones and leaves some out. The table lists 6,200 or so clones, approximately 77% of them singletons. CDR1 is SGHRS, CDR2 YFSETQ, per germline. Trimming left V 3 bases short and J 5 bases short, with 9 bases between. The CDR3 has 13 amino acids. The sample consisted of non-adjacent lung tissue. The chain recombines TRBV5-1 with TRBJ2-1, with D unresolved. The receptor was derived from a human donor with non-small cell lung cancer. In DNA form, the CDR3 reads TGCGCCAGCAGCTCTTTAGTGGACAATGAGCAGTTCTTC. Its protein product is CASSSLVDNEQFF.